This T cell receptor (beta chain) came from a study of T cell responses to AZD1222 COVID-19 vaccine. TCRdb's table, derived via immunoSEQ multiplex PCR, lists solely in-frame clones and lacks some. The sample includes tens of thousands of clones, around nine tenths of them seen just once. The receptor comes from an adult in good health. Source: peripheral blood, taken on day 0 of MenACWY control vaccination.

For the CDR3, the DNA is TGTGCCAGTAGTATCCGGGACAGGGGTGTGAACACCGGGGAGCTGTTTTTT. Translated: CASSIRDRGVNTGELFF. The V gene is TRBV19, the J gene TRBJ2-2; 10 bases align to TRBD1. Germline values: CDR1 LNHDA, CDR2 SQIVND (reference sequence). The V gene end was trimmed by 3 bases and the J gene end by 1 base; junction bases not matched to a gene: 5. CDR3 size: 17 residues.